Shown below are 26 T cell receptor beta chains from a single sample sequenced in a study of cytomegalovirus exposure and HLA in healthy donors. Amplification used 60 Vbeta primers and 13 Jbeta primers. Repertoires were generated with immunoSEQ multiplex PCR, while TCRdb's copy carries only in-frame clones and drops some. Of 150,000 or so clones in the sample, around 81% were seen once. Sequenced sample: PBMCs. The receptors shown here come from a woman aged 40-49 years in good health and CMV-seropositive.

This clone turned up a few times. This chain uses TRBV6-5 with TRBJ2-5; D might be TRBD2 (5 bases). Per the germline V gene, CDR1 is MNHEY and CDR2 is SVGAGI. Trimming shortened V by 7 bases and J by 1 base, and 10 bases separated the two germline ends. This CDR3 spans 13 amino acids. CDR3 sequence: CASTFSGQETQYF. CDR3 sequence (DNA): TGTGCCAGCACCTTCAGCGGCCAAGAGACCCAGTACTTC.

In its sample, this clone was seen once. The chain employs TRBV11-2 and TRBJ2-7; 10 bases map to TRBD2. J gave up 2 bases and V 2 bases, and 6 bases lay outside the gene matches. The CDR3 loop spans 16 amino acids. Looked up from germline, CDR1 is SGHAT and CDR2 is FQNNGV. The CDR3 sequence: CASSLPPLAGAYEQYF. The DNA of the CDR3 is TGTGCCAGCAGCTTACCCCCCCTAGCGGGAGCCTACGAGCAGTACTTC.

The V call is TRBV7-9, the J call TRBJ2-2; D gene ambiguous. The CDR3 consists of 14 residues. Per the germline V gene, CDR1 is SEHNR and CDR2 is FQNEAQ (reference sequence). Trimming shortened V by 5 bases and J by 0 bases, and 7 bases separated the two germline ends. DNA for the CDR3: TGTGCCAGCAGCGGAGCCTCGAACACCGGGGAGCTGTTTTTT. It encodes CASSGASNTGELFF. Combining the CDR3 with reference TRBV7-9 and TRBJ2-2 gives the whole variable domain DTGVSQNPRHKITKRGQNVTFRCDPISEHNRLYWYRQTLGQGPEFLTYFQNEAQLEKSRLLSDRFSAERPKGSFSTLEIQRTEQGDSAMYLCASSGASNTGELFFGEGSRLTVL.

The V and J genes are TRBV5-4 and TRBJ1-2, with 7 bases that match TRBD1. The ends lost 1 base at V and 8 bases at J; junction bases unmatched: 8. The germline gives CDR1 SGHNT, CDR2 YYREEE (reference sequence). The CDR3 is 14 residues long. The CDR3 protein is CASSLIQGTGGYTF. DNA for the CDR3: TGTGCCAGCAGCTTGATACAGGGGACGGGGGGCTACACCTTC.

The chain carries TRBV6-5 and TRBJ2-1; 7 nucleotides align to TRBD2. The CDR3 spans 12 residues. Germline assignment: CDR1 MNHEY and CDR2 SVGAGI. V lost 5 bases and J lost 8; bases outside the gene matches: 3. In DNA, the CDR3 is TGTGCCAGCAGTCCTAGCGGTCATGAGCAGTTCTTC. Encoded protein: CASSPSGHEQFF.

The CDR3 protein is CASSRGLAGVRYEQYF. The CDR3 DNA reads TGTGCCAGCAGCCGGGGACTAGCGGGAGTGAGATACGAGCAGTACTTC. The chain couples TRBV7-8 to TRBJ2-7; 14 bases are a match to TRBD2. CDR1 is SGHVS and CDR2 is FQNEAQ in the germline V gene. The CDR3 spans 16 residues. The V and J ends lost 5 bases and 4 bases, in that order; junction bases with no gene match: 7.

The J gene is TRBJ1-3, the V gene TRBV6-1; D is uncertain. The CDR3 runs 13 residues. V shed 2 bases and J shed 5 bases, with 7 bases lying between them. Germline V gene lookup returns CDR1 MNHNS and CDR2 SASEGT. In DNA form, the CDR3 reads TGTGCCAGCAGTGAATCTCCTAGAAACACCATATATTTT. Translating gives CASSESPRNTIYF.

This clone came up once. This chain links TRBV7-9 with TRBJ1-2; no clear D. The CDR3 totals 15 residues. Trimming stripped 1 base from V and 6 bases from J, with 15 bases between. Germline values: CDR1 SEHNR, CDR2 FQNEAQ (reference sequence). As DNA, the CDR3 is TGTGCCAGCAGCTTAGTGGGAGCTGAATCCGATGGCTACACCTTC. The encoded protein is CASSLVGAESDGYTF.

In this sample, this clone turned up a few times. The chain couples TRBV27 to TRBJ2-7, with D perhaps matching TRBD2 (5 bases). This CDR3 is built from 15 residues. The V and J ends lost 5 bases and 1 base respectively, with 15 bases between them. Germline V lookup: CDR1 MNHEY, CDR2 SMNVEV (reference sequence). CDR3 sequence: CASSPLMGASYEQYF. CDR3 in DNA: TGTGCCAGCAGTCCGCTCATGGGAGCATCCTACGAGCAGTACTTC.

This rearrangement joins TRBV5-1 to TRBJ2-7, with a possible D match to TRBD1 (6 bases). V lost 0 bases to trimming and J lost 3 bases, with 10 bases between them. Germline CDR1 SGHRS, CDR2 YFSETQ. The CDR3 totals 14 residues. In DNA form, the CDR3 reads TGCGCCAGCAGCTTGGCCGACAGGTTCTACGAGCAGTACTTC. This gives the protein CASSLADRFYEQYF.

Regarding this clone: Other DNA sequences in this sample translate to the same CDR3. The V call is TRBV5-1, the J call TRBJ2-1, with 9 nucleotides matching TRBD2. The V gene's germline CDR1 is SGHRS and CDR2 YFSETQ. CDR3 length equals 16 residues. The J segment lost 4 bases and the V segment lost 4 bases, leaving 9 bases of the junction unmatched. CDR3 sequence: CASSILAGVVYNEQFF. In DNA, the CDR3 is TGCGCCAGCAGCATTTTAGCGGGAGTGGTATACAATGAGCAGTTCTTC.

This chain joins TRBV4-1 and TRBJ2-7, with D perhaps TRBD1 (6 bases). Trimming shortened V by 2 bases and J by 1 base, and 15 bases separated the two germline ends. The CDR3 length is 16 residues. CDR1 and CDR2 from the germline V gene are MGHRA and YSYEKL. This chain's CDR3 is CASSQTRTAGSYEQYF. CDR3 coding DNA: TGCGCCAGCAGCCAAACTCGGACAGCTGGGTCCTACGAGCAGTACTTC.

The genes are TRBV25-1 and TRBJ2-5; D is unresolved. The end of the DNA fits TRBJ2-7 better, so the J call may be wrong. Germline-derived CDR1 and CDR2 are MGHDK and SYGVNS. The CDR3 sequence is 12 residues long. CDR3 amino acids: CASSGDIYEQYF. In DNA, the CDR3 is TGTGCCAGCAGTGGAGACATCTACGAGCAGTACTTC.

This sequence joins TRBV28 and TRBJ2-5; TRBD1 agrees at 8 bases. In germline, CDR1 is MDHEN, CDR2 SYDVKM. Trimming at V came to 3 bases and at J to 4 bases, leaving 4 bases not matched to a gene. The length of the CDR3 is 14 residues. The chain's CDR3 is CASSFQGATETQYF. The CDR3 DNA is TGTGCCAGCAGTTTCCAGGGGGCTACAGAGACCCAGTACTTC.

V and J are TRBV15 and TRBJ2-7; TRBD1 aligns across 10 bases. Per the germline V gene, CDR1 is LNHNV and CDR2 is YYDKDF (reference sequence). Trimming took 0 bases from V and 0 from J; bases not matched to a gene: 17. This CDR3 has 21 residues. The CDR3 here is CATSRDLRVGTGARFSYEQYF. The CDR3 bases are TGTGCCACCAGCAGAGATCTCAGGGTGGGGACAGGGGCGCGATTCTCCTACGAGCAGTACTTC.

This clone has just a few counts. The rearrangement uses TRBV29-1 and TRBJ2-3; 12 nucleotides match TRBD2. Germline V gene sequence: CDR1 SQVTM, CDR2 ANQGSEA. V was clipped by 1 base and J by 3 bases; unmatched bases: 14. The CDR3 loop spans 19 amino acids. The CDR3 region has the DNA TGCAGCGTTGAAGTGCGACTAGCGGGAGTCGGGTCGCGGACAGATACGCAGTATTTT. As protein: CSVEVRLAGVGSRTDTQYF.

The CDR3 coding sequence is TGCGCCAGCAGCTCAGGGTCGGGAGGGCCAGGGGCGGATACGCAGTATTTT. Amino acid sequence: CASSSGSGGPGADTQYF. The V call is TRBV5-1, the J call TRBJ2-3; 8 bases align to TRBD2. CDR3 size: 17 residues. With 3 bases clipped from V and 6 bases from J, the junction kept 15 bases outside the gene matches. CDR1 is SGHRS, CDR2 YFSETQ, per germline.

In the case of this clone: Mismatch with germline at one junction end may stem from a read error. The chain joins TRBV28 to TRBJ2-2; 9 bases fit TRBD1. This CDR3 has 18 residues. CDR1 and CDR2 (germline): MDHEN, SYDVKM. The CDR3 DNA is TGTGCCAGCAGCTTATTACCGGGGACAGGGTCGAACACCGGGGAGCTGTTTTTT. This sequence encodes CASSLLPGTGSNTGELFF.

The gene calls are TRBV27 and TRBJ2-1, with 11 bases matching TRBD2. After removal of 6 bases from V and 4 bases from J, the junction contained 2 bases not matched to a gene. This CDR3 has 14 residues. Germline values: CDR1 MNHEY, CDR2 SMNVEV (reference sequence). The CDR3 spells CASSTSGSYNEQFF. For the CDR3, the DNA is TGTGCCAGCAGCACTAGCGGGAGTTACAATGAGCAGTTCTTC.

The V gene is TRBV4-2, the J gene TRBJ2-3; the match to TRBD1 covers 12 bases. The CDR3 is 17 amino acids. Germline V gene data show CDR1 as LGHNA and CDR2 as YNFKEQ. The ends lost 0 bases at V and 4 bases at J; junction bases unmatched: 5. CDR3 protein: CASSQEGDRGLADTQYF. CDR3 in DNA: TGTGCCAGCAGCCAAGAAGGGGACAGGGGGCTGGCAGATACGCAGTATTTT.

This chain connects TRBV28 to TRBJ2-1; 8 bases map to TRBD2. CDR1 MDHEN and CDR2 SYDVKM come from the germline V gene. J gave up 0 bases and V 8 bases, and 3 bases lay outside the gene matches. This CDR3 has 14 residues. In DNA, the CDR3 is TGTGCCAGCCGGAGCGGGAGCTCCTACAATGAGCAGTTCTTC. Its translation is CASRSGSSYNEQFF.

The CDR3 DNA sequence: TGTGCCAGTAGTAGAACAGGGGCCTTGAACACTGAAGCTTTCTTT. This codes for CASSRTGALNTEAFF. The chain couples TRBV19 to TRBJ1-1; 7 bases are shared with TRBD1. Germline CDR1 and CDR2: LNHDA and SQIVND (reference sequence). The CDR3 contains 15 residues. J was trimmed by 0 bases and V by 4 bases; bases with no gene match: 5.

This chain uses TRBV18 with TRBJ2-7, with 12 nucleotides matching TRBD2. The CDR3 runs to 14 residues. With 7 bases clipped from V and 6 bases from J, the junction kept 7 bases outside the gene matches. Germline values: CDR1 KGHSH, CDR2 LQKENI. This CDR3 is CASFSSGRASEQYF. The DNA of the CDR3 is TGTGCCAGCTTTTCTAGCGGGAGGGCCTCCGAGCAGTACTTC.

V is TRBV5-6 and J is TRBJ1-1, with 8 positions matching TRBD1. Trimming at V came to 4 bases and at J to 5 bases, leaving 10 bases not matched to a gene. The length of the CDR3 is 15 residues. The germline V gene has CDR1 SGHDT and CDR2 YYEEEE. CDR3 sequence (DNA): TGTGCCAGCAGCGGCGGTCAGGGGGCGACAACTGAAGCTTTCTTT. Translated, it gives CASSGGQGATTEAFF.

The chain is built from TRBV7-2 and TRBJ2-5, with TRBD1 matching over 8 bases. The germline V gene has CDR1 SGHTA and CDR2 FQGNSA. V lost 4 bases and J lost 5; bases outside the gene matches: 9. This CDR3 is 15 amino acids long. The CDR3 bases are TGTGCCAGCAGCTCCCCAGGGGGCAGGAGGGAGACCCAGTACTTC. Translated: CASSSPGGRRETQYF.

The gene calls are TRBV6-6 and TRBJ2-7; the D is unclear. V gave up 0 bases and J gave up 2 bases, with 8 bases separating them. Germline V gene data show CDR1 as MNHNY and CDR2 as SVGAGI (reference sequence). This CDR3 contains 14 residues. CDR3 loop: CASSYSQVTYEQYF. CDR3 DNA sequence: TGTGCCAGCAGTTACTCGCAGGTTACCTACGAGCAGTACTTC.